This TCR beta chain stems from a study of OX40 agonist ivuxolimab in advanced cancers. Study in general: Ivuxolimab is an agonistic anti-OX40 (CD134) antibody, and patients were treated with it.

Germline-derived CDR1 and CDR2 are MDHEN and SYDVKM. V trimming: 8 bases; J trimming: 7 bases; junction bases outside the gene matches: 18. The CDR3 is made up of 17 amino acids. Anyone with autoimmune disease history or systemic immunosuppression was excluded. Of note for this clone: Its antigen is unknown.

Findings and limits, study-wide: Nonresponders included some who also had low normalized T-cell clonal expansion.

The table came from immunoSEQ multiplex PCR; TCRdb's copy has only in-frame clones and leaves some out. The sample yields about 63,000 clones, 75% to 90% seen once. The sequencing used CD4+ or CD8+ T cells sorted from blood, collected in a trial of the OX40 agonist ivuxolimab. The clonotype was recovered from an adult with an advanced solid tumor such as melanoma, head and neck, liver or kidney cancer. The chain combines TRBV28 with TRBJ1-5, with TRBD1 matching 9 bases. Here the CDR3 reads CASWLPPGQGLEQPQHF. For the CDR3, the DNA is TGTGCCAGCTGGCTCCCCCCGGGACAGGGTTTAGAGCAGCCCCAGCATTTT.